The 32 T cell receptor beta chains listed next were all sequenced from one sample in a study of PD-1 blockade in classical Hodgkin lymphoma (TCRdb year 2020). The meaning of the sample's time point label: cycle 2 day 1 (C2D1) of nivolumab. Relapse after autologous stem cell transplantation had occurred in all trial patients, and cohorts A, B and C were distinguished by prior brentuximab vedotin exposure. Libraries came from the immunoSEQ multiplex PCR assay. Imported from immuneACCESS, the table was reduced by TCRdb to in-frame sequences with V and J called. These copies leave out some clones; in studies compared against another copy, an unresolved V gene accounts for under half, and the cause of the remainder is not known. The sample includes about 14,000 clones, with 83% observed a single time. The ten largest clones represent roughly 24% of the sample. The sequences come from peripheral blood mononuclear cells (PBMCs), collected before the second cycle of nivolumab. The receptors were gathered from a human donor with classical Hodgkin lymphoma.

The chain carries TRBV7-3 and TRBJ2-1; 15 nucleotides agree with TRBD2. The CDR3 is 16 amino acids. Unmatched junction bases numbered 5, after V lost 4 bases and J lost 7 bases. The V gene's germline CDR1 is SGHTA and CDR2 FQGTGA. The CDR3 is CASSSPGLAGGNEQFF. CDR3 DNA: TGTGCCAGCAGCTCTCCAGGACTAGCGGGGGGGAATGAGCAGTTCTTC.

This rearrangement joins TRBV19 to TRBJ2-3, with 7 nucleotides matching TRBD1. V dropped 5 bases and J dropped 1; count of bases not matched to a gene: 6. CDR1 and CDR2 from the germline V gene are LNHDA and SQIVND (reference sequence). The CDR3 loop spans 15 amino acids. The CDR3 loop is CASSVLTGGTDTQYF. DNA of the CDR3: TGTGCCAGTAGTGTATTAACAGGGGGCACAGATACGCAGTATTTT.

This rearrangement joins TRBV19 to TRBJ2-1, with 7 positions matching TRBD2. Germline V gives CDR1 LNHDA, CDR2 SQIVND (reference sequence). V lost 1 base to trimming and J lost 4 bases; unmatched junction nucleotides: 4. This CDR3 has 15 amino acids. In nucleotides, the CDR3 is TGTGCCAGTAGTATAGTGGGGGGGACTTACAATGAGCAGTTCTTC. It specifies CASSIVGGTYNEQFF.

This sequence joins TRBV5-4 and TRBJ1-2; D may be TRBD1 (5 bases). Trimming cost V 2 bases and J 6 bases, with 11 bases left between them. This CDR3 is built from 13 residues. CDR1 and CDR2 (germline): SGHNT, YYREEE (reference sequence). The CDR3 DNA reads as TGTGCCAGCAGCTTTGTGACAGATAATGGCTACACCTTC. It encodes CASSFVTDNGYTF.

The chain employs TRBV29-1 and TRBJ2-3; 14 positions match TRBD2. V was pared by 4 bases and J by 3 bases, with 0 bases of the junction left unmatched. The V gene's germline CDR1 is SQVTM and CDR2 ANQGSEA. This CDR3 has 14 residues. CDR3 DNA sequence: TGCAGCGTTGGGACTAGCGGGGGGACAGATACGCAGTATTTT. Its protein product is CSVGTSGGTDTQYF.

The chain employs TRBV18 and TRBJ2-1, with D maybe TRBD1 (6 bases). CDR3 length: 14 amino acids. Between the trimmed V and J ends, which lost 4 bases and 4 bases, there was a span of 11 bases. The V gene's germline CDR1 is KGHSH and CDR2 LQKENI. The CDR3 DNA reads as TGTGCCAGCTCACTACAGGACAGATACAATGAGCAGTTCTTC. The encoded protein is CASSLQDRYNEQFF.

The CDR3 is CASSLNGGSEKLFF. CDR3 DNA sequence: TGTGCCAGCAGCTTGAATGGGGGAAGCGAAAAACTGTTTTTT. The chain recombines TRBV5-6 with TRBJ1-4; D perhaps matches TRBD1 (5 bases). Germline V CDR1 and CDR2: SGHDT, YYEEEE. The V end was cut by 1 base, the J end by 8 bases, with 12 bases between. The CDR3 is made up of 14 amino acids.

For this clone: At one end, the junction sequence differs from germline, possibly due to a read error. The chain couples TRBV14 to TRBJ2-7; D is unclear. This CDR3 has 13 residues. Germline-derived CDR1 and CDR2 are SGHDN and FVKESK. The CDR3 DNA sequence: TGTGCCAGCAGCCAAGAATGGCAGACTCTCGGTAGCTTC. Its protein product is CASSQEWQTLGSF.

The CDR3 bases are TGTGCCAGCAGTGATTCAGCCAGGGTTAATGCCGAGCAGTACTTC. Translated: CASSDSARVNAEQYF. The chain combines TRBV2 with TRBJ2-7; D possibly corresponds to TRBD1 (5 bases). This CDR3 region has 15 residues. Germline V gives CDR1 SNHLY, CDR2 FYNNEI. V was trimmed by 3 bases and J by 6 bases, leaving 18 bases between them.

V and J are TRBV27 and TRBJ1-6, with TRBD1 matching over 10 bases. The CDR3 is made up of 14 amino acids. Trimming removed 5 bases from V and 9 bases from J; junction bases left unmatched: 4. The germline gives CDR1 MNHEY, CDR2 SMNVEV (reference sequence). DNA of the CDR3: TGTGCCAGCAGTCCGACAGGGGGCTTTTCACCCCTCCACTTT. Residues: CASSPTGGFSPLHF.

Only a few counts were recorded for this clone. V is TRBV5-1 and J is TRBJ1-3; D may be TRBD1 (5 bases). The CDR3 is made up of 15 amino acids. V was cut by 0 bases and J by 0 bases, with 7 bases left in between. Germline lookup yields CDR1 SGHRS and CDR2 YFSETQ. In DNA, the CDR3 is TGCGCCAGCAGCTTGGAGACAGCCTCTGGAAACACCATATATTTT. Translation gives CASSLETASGNTIYF.

The rearrangement joins TRBV5-6 to TRBJ1-1, with D perhaps matching TRBD1 (5 bases). V was trimmed by 0 bases and J by 4 bases, leaving 10 bases between them. Germline CDR1 is SGHDT and CDR2 is YYEEEE. There are 14 residues in the CDR3. CDR3: CASSLGGFGTEAFF. For the CDR3, the DNA is TGTGCCAGCAGCTTGGGGGGGTTCGGCACTGAAGCTTTCTTT.

This clone has a single count. The V gene is TRBV6-5, the J gene TRBJ1-2; D remains unclear. Germline values: CDR1 MNHEY, CDR2 SVGAGI. V was pared by 7 bases and J by 1 base, with 7 bases between. The CDR3 is made up of 12 amino acids. CDR3 DNA: TGTGCCAGCACCGGGGATAACTATGGCTACACCTTC. Translated: CASTGDNYGYTF.

The chain employs TRBV7-3 and TRBJ2-5; 7 bases align to TRBD2. The V segment lost 5 bases and the J segment 1 base; nucleotides outside the gene matches: 4. The CDR3 totals 14 residues. From germline, CDR1 is SGHTA and CDR2 FQGTGA. This CDR3 is CASSGIAGQETQYF. The CDR3 DNA is TGTGCCAGCAGCGGGATAGCGGGCCAAGAGACCCAGTACTTC.

CDR3 DNA: TGTGCCTGGAGTGTACCCTCCCCATCAGACAGGGGGGAGTATTCACCCCTCCACTTT. Protein: CAWSVPSPSDRGEYSPLHF. This chain uses TRBV30 with TRBJ1-6, with 9 bases matching TRBD1. Germline loops: CDR1 GTSNPN, CDR2 SVGIG (reference sequence). CDR3 length equals 19 residues. Trimming at V came to 0 bases and at J to 8 bases, leaving 17 bases not matched to a gene.

This sequence joins TRBV19 and TRBJ1-2, with no clear D. The CDR3 has 14 amino acids. V was clipped by 1 base and J by 9 bases, with 15 bases between them. CDR1 and CDR2 from the germline V gene are LNHDA and SQIVND (reference sequence). The CDR3 protein is CASSIAPTRSRYTF. CDR3 bases: TGTGCCAGTAGTATAGCCCCGACAAGAAGTCGCTACACCTTC.

This clone was seen a handful of times. This chain links TRBV27 with TRBJ2-2; D is possibly TRBD1 or TRBD2 (6 bases each). The CDR3 runs 14 residues. Germline V gene data show CDR1 as MNHEY and CDR2 as SMNVEV (reference sequence). V gave up 7 bases and J gave up 8 bases, with 17 bases separating them. CDR3 nucleotides: TGTGCCAGCACTCAAATAGGGGGGCCAGGGGAGCTGTTTTTT. Protein product: CASTQIGGPGELFF.

This rearrangement joins TRBV29-1 to TRBJ1-2; no clear D gene. Trimming removed 0 bases at V and 4 bases at J, with 15 bases between. Germline V gives CDR1 SQVTM, CDR2 ANQGSEA. This CDR3 has 15 residues. CDR3 in amino acids: CSVEDLAESPYGYTF. The CDR3 region has the DNA TGCAGCGTTGAAGATCTGGCTGAGTCTCCCTATGGCTACACCTTC. Based on the CDR3 plus reference TRBV29-1 and TRBJ1-2, the full variable domain is SAVISQKPSRDICQRGTSLTIQCQVDSQVTMMFWYRQQPGQSLTLIATANQGSEATYESGFVIDKFPISRPNLTFSTLTVSNMSPEDSSIYLCSVEDLAESPYGYTFGSGTRLTVV.

CDR3 DNA: TGTGCCAGCAGCCCCCCAGGGAGCGGCAATGAGCAGTTCTTC. It encodes CASSPPGSGNEQFF. V gene TRBV11-2 combines with J gene TRBJ2-1; D possibly uses TRBD1 or TRBD2 (5 bases each). The CDR3 totals 14 residues. V dropped 5 bases and J dropped 6 bases, with 14 bases sitting between them. Germline CDR1 and CDR2: SGHAT and FQNNGV.

This clone has just one count. This chain uses TRBV18 with TRBJ1-2, with D tentatively TRBD1 (6 bases). Per germline, CDR1 KGHSH and CDR2 LQKENI. V was clipped by 6 bases and J by 7 bases, with 18 bases between them. There are 14 residues in the CDR3. The CDR3 nucleotides are TGTGCCAGCTCCGGAACGGGGGGCGCAGGTGGCTACACCTTC. Residues: CASSGTGGAGGYTF.

In DNA form, the CDR3 reads TGTGCCAGCAGCCAATATTTGAATGAGCAGTTCTTC. This gives the protein CASSQYLNEQFF. V is TRBV16 and J is TRBJ2-1; unclear D gene. CDR1 is KGHSY and CDR2 is FQNENV in the germline V gene. V was pared by 1 base and J by 7 bases, with 5 bases between. The CDR3 has 12 residues.

This rearrangement joins TRBV7-3 to TRBJ2-4, with D hard to call. Germline V gene lookup returns CDR1 SGHTA and CDR2 FQGTGA. This CDR3 spans 15 amino acids. V lost 2 bases and J 3 bases, leaving 11 bases between the germline ends. Written as DNA, the CDR3 is TGTGCCAGCAGCTTAGCGGATAGATTCAAAAACATTCAGTACTTC. This codes for CASSLADRFKNIQYF.

V usage is TRBV5-1 and J usage is TRBJ2-3, with TRBD1 matching over 9 bases. The CDR3 spans 15 residues. After removal of 1 base from V and 3 bases from J, the junction contained 3 bases not matched to a gene. Germline CDR1 reads SGHRS; CDR2 reads YFSETQ. The DNA for the CDR3 is TGCGCCAGCAGCTTGTCCGACAGGGGGACAGATACGCAGTATTTT. It encodes CASSLSDRGTDTQYF.

The V gene is TRBV25-1, the J gene TRBJ2-7; 9 bases are a match to TRBD2. The CDR3 is 16 residues long. The V segment lost 4 bases and the J segment 2 bases; nucleotides outside the gene matches: 9. The germline V gene encodes CDR1 MGHDK and CDR2 SYGVNS. For the CDR3, the DNA is TGTGCCAGCAGTGGGGTAGCGGGGGCCCTCACCTACGAGCAGTACTTC. Its translation is CASSGVAGALTYEQYF.

In regard to this clone: Its ends do not fully match the called genes, so a read error is possible. This chain connects TRBV7-2 to TRBJ1-4, with 7 bases that match TRBD1. There are 15 residues in the CDR3. The germline V gene has CDR1 SGHTA and CDR2 FQGNSA. CDR3 residues: CAGSFDGQVGEKLFF. Here the CDR3 DNA reads TGTGCCGGCAGCTTCGACGGACAGGTTGGCGAAAAACTGTTTTTT.

The chain is built from TRBV7-9 and TRBJ1-2; D call uncertain. Germline lookup yields CDR1 SEHNR and CDR2 FQNEAQ (reference sequence). Deletions cut 1 base from V and 3 bases from J, with 9 bases between. The CDR3 covers 14 residues. This CDR3 reads CASSLVPGHYGYTF. CDR3 coding DNA: TGTGCCAGCAGCTTAGTCCCAGGCCACTATGGCTACACCTTC.

The chain combines TRBV9 with TRBJ1-2; D is uncertain. Germline CDR1 SGDLS, CDR2 YYNGEE. V was pared by 6 bases and J by 0 bases, with 6 bases between. The length of the CDR3 is 12 residues. CDR3 amino acids: CASKQTNYGYTF. CDR3 bases: TGTGCCAGCAAGCAGACTAACTATGGCTACACCTTC.

This chain links TRBV19 with TRBJ1-6, with a weak D call TRBD1 (6 bases). The CDR3 sequence is 17 residues long. Germline CDR1 is LNHDA and CDR2 is SQIVND (reference sequence). V lost 6 bases and J lost 1, with 16 bases in between. The CDR3 DNA sequence: TGTGCCAGTAGCCCGACCAGGGGTCCGTCCTATAATTCACCCCTCCACTTT. As protein: CASSPTRGPSYNSPLHF.

The chain links TRBV19 to TRBJ1-1, with D maybe TRBD1 (6 bases). CDR1 is LNHDA and CDR2 is SQIVND in the germline V gene (reference sequence). This CDR3 contains 17 residues. The V end lost 2 bases, the J end lost 6 bases, and 22 bases lay between the germline ends. CDR3 sequence reads: CASSIPLRTVSSPEAFF. CDR3 in DNA: TGTGCCAGTAGTATACCCCTACGGACAGTCTCCTCCCCTGAAGCTTTCTTT.

The chain links TRBV7-3 to TRBJ2-1, with TRBD2 matching 11 bases. Germline V lookup: CDR1 SGHTA, CDR2 FQGTGA. V lost 4 bases, J lost 9 bases, and 8 bases stayed unmatched. The CDR3 covers 15 residues. CDR3 loop: CASSSGGLAGGEQFF. The CDR3 nucleotides are TGTGCCAGCAGCTCAGGAGGGCTAGCGGGGGGTGAGCAGTTCTTC.

This chain links TRBV10-2 with TRBJ2-3; D is possibly TRBD2 (6 bases). The V gene lost 8 bases and the J gene lost 0 bases, with 12 bases spanning the gap. Germline V gene sequence: CDR1 WSHSY, CDR2 SAAADI. The CDR3 sequence is 14 residues long. The CDR3 loop reads CASSGTVSTDTQYF. The CDR3 DNA is TGCGCCAGCTCCGGGACTGTTAGCACAGATACGCAGTATTTT.

As for this clone: An end of the junction differs from the germline gene, which may be a read error. The chain carries TRBV7-9 and TRBJ1-3; weak D call: TRBD1 (6 bases). CDR3 length: 13 amino acids. Germline CDR1 SEHNR, CDR2 FQNEAQ (reference sequence). CDR3 sequence (DNA): TGTGCCAGCAGCTTAGAGGGGGGCTACTGGACAGTTTTT. Residues: CASSLEGGYWTVF.